The 3 T cell receptor beta chains below come from one sample, sequenced in a study of T cells in localized non-small cell lung cancer. Using immunoSEQ multiplex PCR, the repertoire was profiled, and TCRdb retains in-frame clones only, with some absent. The repertoire holds some 24,000 clones, with about 90% as singletons. This specimen consisted of peripheral blood, obtained before any cancer treatment. Source of these receptors: a male donor aged 60 or over with stage II squamous cell lung carcinoma.

The chain is built from TRBV19 and TRBJ2-1; 13 nucleotides line up with TRBD2. Germline CDR1 reads LNHDA; CDR2 reads SQIVND (reference sequence). Losses at the gene ends were 4 bases for V and 0 bases for J; bases not matched to a gene: 3. The CDR3 totals 17 residues. This CDR3 is CASSRGLAGSSYNEQFF. In DNA, the CDR3 is TGTGCCAGTAGTAGGGGACTAGCGGGGAGCTCCTACAATGAGCAGTTCTTC.

The V and J genes are TRBV7-2 and TRBJ2-2; 13 nucleotides align to TRBD2. The V and J ends lost 10 bases and 5 bases, in that order; junction bases with no gene match: 13. Per the germline V gene, CDR1 is SGHTA and CDR2 is FQGNSA. CDR3 length: 17 amino acids. The CDR3 sequence: CAILGSGLAGITGELFF. CDR3 coding DNA: TGTGCCATTCTCGGGTCGGGACTAGCGGGGATAACCGGGGAGCTGTTTTTT.

The chain joins TRBV5-1 to TRBJ2-1; 15 bases agree with TRBD2. V lost 2 bases, J lost 6 bases, and 3 bases stayed unmatched. Germline CDR1 reads SGHRS; CDR2 reads YFSETQ. The CDR3 sequence is 16 residues long. CDR3 sequence reads: CASSFGLAGGRNEQFF. CDR3 DNA sequence: TGCGCCAGCAGCTTTGGACTAGCGGGGGGGCGCAATGAGCAGTTCTTC.